Listed below are T cell receptor beta chains from one sample, sequenced in a study of graft-versus-host responses after intestinal transplantation. Which antigens these TCRs recognize remains unknown. The table came from immunoSEQ multiplex PCR; TCRdb's copy has only in-frame clones and leaves some out. The data contain roughly 96,000 clones, 90% to 95% of them seen just once; the ten biggest clones take up under 0.55%. Specimen: unstimulated CD8+ T cells sorted from spleen or lymph node cells, collected before intestinal transplant. These receptors came from a human donor who received an intestinal transplant. CDR3s include the opening cysteine and the closing phenylalanine or tryptophan. Fields, in order: D gene, V gene, clone size, J gene, CDR3 DNA, CDR3 protein. D genes are given only for firm matches. Some rows mark clone size as missing; the rest say once, few, many or name a class of expanded clone.

d_gene: .; v_gene: TRBV7-3; abundance: few; j_gene: TRBJ2-1; CDR3nt: TGTGCCAGCAGCTTACGGGCCTACAATGAGCAGTTCTTC; CDR3aa: CASSLRAYNEQFF
d_gene: .; v_gene: TRBV4-1; abundance: .; j_gene: TRBJ1-5; CDR3nt: TGCGCCAGCAGCGGCGAAATGGGGGGTGGTCAGCCCCAGCATTTT; CDR3aa: CASSGEMGGGQPQHF
d_gene: .; v_gene: TRBV28; abundance: once; j_gene: TRBJ1-5; CDR3nt: TGTGCCAGCAGTCCAGGGTTTGGCAATCAGCCCCAGCATTTT; CDR3aa: CASSPGFGNQPQHF
d_gene: TRBD2; v_gene: TRBV27; abundance: .; j_gene: TRBJ2-2; CDR3nt: TGTGCCAGCAGTCCGGGACTAGTCAACACCGGGGAGCTGTTTTTT; CDR3aa: CASSPGLVNTGELFF
d_gene: TRBD1; v_gene: TRBV30; abundance: few; j_gene: TRBJ1-2; CDR3nt: TGTGCCTGGAGTGGGGGACAGGGCCAATCTGACTATGGCTACACCTTC; CDR3aa: CAWSGGQGQSDYGYTF
d_gene: .; v_gene: TRBV6-6; abundance: few; j_gene: TRBJ1-1; CDR3nt: TGTGCCAGCAGTTACGCCAGGCCCGAAGCTTTCTTT; CDR3aa: CASSYARPEAFF
d_gene: .; v_gene: TRBV28; abundance: .; j_gene: TRBJ1-2; CDR3nt: TGTGCCAGCAGTCTTACAGGGTTCTATGGCTACACCTTC; CDR3aa: CASSLTGFYGYTF
d_gene: TRBD2; v_gene: TRBV2; abundance: .; j_gene: TRBJ2-1; CDR3nt: TGTGCCAGCAGTAACCTAGCGGGAGTTTCCTACAATGAGCAGTTCTTC; CDR3aa: CASSNLAGVSYNEQFF
d_gene: .; v_gene: TRBV10-3; abundance: .; j_gene: TRBJ1-3; CDR3nt: TGTGCCATCAGTGAGTCCTACAGGGATTTCTCTGGAAACACCATATATTTT; CDR3aa: CAISESYRDFSGNTIYF
d_gene: TRBD1; v_gene: TRBV27; abundance: .; j_gene: TRBJ2-5; CDR3nt: TGTGCCAGCAGTTCGGACAGGGACTACCAAGAGACCCAGTACTTC; CDR3aa: CASSSDRDYQETQYF